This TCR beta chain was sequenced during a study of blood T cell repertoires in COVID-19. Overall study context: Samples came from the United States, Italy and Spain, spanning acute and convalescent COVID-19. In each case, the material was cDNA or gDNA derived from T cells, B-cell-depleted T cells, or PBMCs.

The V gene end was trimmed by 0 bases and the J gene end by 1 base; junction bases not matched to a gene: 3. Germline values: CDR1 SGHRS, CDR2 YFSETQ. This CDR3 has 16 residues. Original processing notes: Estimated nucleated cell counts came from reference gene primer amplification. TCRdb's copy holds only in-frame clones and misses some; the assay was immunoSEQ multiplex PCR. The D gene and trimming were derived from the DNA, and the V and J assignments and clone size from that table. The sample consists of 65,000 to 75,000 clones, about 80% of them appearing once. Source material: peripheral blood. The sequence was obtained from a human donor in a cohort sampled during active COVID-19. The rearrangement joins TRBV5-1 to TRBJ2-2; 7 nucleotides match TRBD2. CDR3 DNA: TGCGCCAGCAGCTTGGGTCGCGGGGGGAACACCGGGGAGCTGTTTTTT. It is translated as CASSLGRGGNTGELFF.